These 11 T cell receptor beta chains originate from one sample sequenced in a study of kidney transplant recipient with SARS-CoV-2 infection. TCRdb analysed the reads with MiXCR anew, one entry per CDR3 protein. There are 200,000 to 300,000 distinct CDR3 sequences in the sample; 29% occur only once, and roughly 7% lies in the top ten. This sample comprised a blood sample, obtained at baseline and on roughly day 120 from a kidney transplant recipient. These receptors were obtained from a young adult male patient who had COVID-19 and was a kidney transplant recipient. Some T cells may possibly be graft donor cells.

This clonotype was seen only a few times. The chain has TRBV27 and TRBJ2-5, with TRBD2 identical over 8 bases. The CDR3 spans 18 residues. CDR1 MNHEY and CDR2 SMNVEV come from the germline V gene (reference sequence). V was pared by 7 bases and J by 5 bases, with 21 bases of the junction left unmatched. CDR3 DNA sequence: TGTGCCAGCACCCCTCAGCGGCTAGCGGGTAGCCAAGGGGAGACCCAGTACTTC. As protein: CASTPQRLAGSQGETQYF.

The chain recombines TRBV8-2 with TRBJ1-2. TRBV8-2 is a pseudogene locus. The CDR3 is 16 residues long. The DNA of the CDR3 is TGTGGCAGTCACGGCCCTGATAGCCGAAAGACCTATGGCTACACCTTC. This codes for CGSHGPDSRKTYGYTF.

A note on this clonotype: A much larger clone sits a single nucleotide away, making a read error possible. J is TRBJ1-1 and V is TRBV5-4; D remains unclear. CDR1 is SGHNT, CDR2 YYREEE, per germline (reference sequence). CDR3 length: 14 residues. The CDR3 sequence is CASSLWVANTEALF. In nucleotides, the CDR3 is TGTGCCAGCAGCTTGTGGGTTGCGAACACTGAAGCTCTCTTT.

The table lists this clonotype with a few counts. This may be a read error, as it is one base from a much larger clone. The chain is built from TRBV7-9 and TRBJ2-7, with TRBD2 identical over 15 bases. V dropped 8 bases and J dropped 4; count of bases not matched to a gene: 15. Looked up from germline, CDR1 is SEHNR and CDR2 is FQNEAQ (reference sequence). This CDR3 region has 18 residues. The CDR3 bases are TGTGCCAGCGGCCCTCGGACTAGCGGGAGGGCCGGGGCTTACGAGCAGTACTTC. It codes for CASGPRTSGRAGAYEQYF.

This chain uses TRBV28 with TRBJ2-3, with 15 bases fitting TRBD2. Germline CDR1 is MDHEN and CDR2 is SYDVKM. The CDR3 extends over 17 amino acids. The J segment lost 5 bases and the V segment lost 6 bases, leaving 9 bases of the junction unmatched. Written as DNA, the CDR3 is TGTGCCAGCAGCCTACTAGGACTAGCGGGAGGGGGAGATACGCAGTATTTT. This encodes CASSLLGLAGGGDTQYF.

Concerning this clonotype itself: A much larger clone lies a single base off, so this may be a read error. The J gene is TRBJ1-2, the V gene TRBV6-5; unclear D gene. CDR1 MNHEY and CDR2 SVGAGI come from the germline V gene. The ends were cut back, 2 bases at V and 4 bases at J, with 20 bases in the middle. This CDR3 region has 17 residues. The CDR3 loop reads CASSYTQGGKKTYGYTF. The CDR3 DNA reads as TGTGCCAGCAGTTACACACAAGGTGGGAAAAAGACCTATGGCTACACCTTC.

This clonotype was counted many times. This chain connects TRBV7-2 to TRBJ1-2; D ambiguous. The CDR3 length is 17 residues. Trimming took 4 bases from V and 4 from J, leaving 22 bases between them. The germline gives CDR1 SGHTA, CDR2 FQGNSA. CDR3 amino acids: CASSCACRDGKTYGYTF. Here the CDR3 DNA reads TGTGCCAGCAGCTGTGCCTGCAGAGACGGAAAGACCTATGGCTACACCTTC.

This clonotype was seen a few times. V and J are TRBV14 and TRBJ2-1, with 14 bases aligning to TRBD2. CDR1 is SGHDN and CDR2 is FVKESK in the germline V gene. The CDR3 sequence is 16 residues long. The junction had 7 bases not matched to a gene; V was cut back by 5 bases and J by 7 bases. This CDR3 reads CASSTGTSGRRNEQFF. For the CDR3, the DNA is TGTGCCAGCAGCACCGGGACTAGCGGGAGAAGGAATGAGCAGTTCTTC.

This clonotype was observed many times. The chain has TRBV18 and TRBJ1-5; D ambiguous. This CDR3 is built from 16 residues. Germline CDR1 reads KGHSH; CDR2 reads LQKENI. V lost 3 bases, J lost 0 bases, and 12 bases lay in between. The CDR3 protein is CASSPGSGYSNQPQHF. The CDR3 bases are TGTGCCAGCTCACCCGGGTCGGGATATAGCAATCAGCCCCAGCATTTT.

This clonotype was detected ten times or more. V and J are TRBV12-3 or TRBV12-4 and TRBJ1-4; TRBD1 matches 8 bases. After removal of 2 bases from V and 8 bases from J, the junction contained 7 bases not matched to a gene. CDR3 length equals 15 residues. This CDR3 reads CASSLIGQGGEKLFF. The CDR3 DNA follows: TGTGCCAGCAGTTTAATAGGACAGGGTGGGGAAAAACTGTTTTTT.

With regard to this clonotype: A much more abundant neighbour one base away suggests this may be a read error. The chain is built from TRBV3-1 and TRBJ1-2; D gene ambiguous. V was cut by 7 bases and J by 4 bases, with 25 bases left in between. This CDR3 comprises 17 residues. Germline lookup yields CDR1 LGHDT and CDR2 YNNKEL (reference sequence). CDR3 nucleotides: TGTGCCAGCAACGTTGGAACCACCCTTCGAAAGACCTATGGCTACACCTTC. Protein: CASNVGTTLRKTYGYTF.